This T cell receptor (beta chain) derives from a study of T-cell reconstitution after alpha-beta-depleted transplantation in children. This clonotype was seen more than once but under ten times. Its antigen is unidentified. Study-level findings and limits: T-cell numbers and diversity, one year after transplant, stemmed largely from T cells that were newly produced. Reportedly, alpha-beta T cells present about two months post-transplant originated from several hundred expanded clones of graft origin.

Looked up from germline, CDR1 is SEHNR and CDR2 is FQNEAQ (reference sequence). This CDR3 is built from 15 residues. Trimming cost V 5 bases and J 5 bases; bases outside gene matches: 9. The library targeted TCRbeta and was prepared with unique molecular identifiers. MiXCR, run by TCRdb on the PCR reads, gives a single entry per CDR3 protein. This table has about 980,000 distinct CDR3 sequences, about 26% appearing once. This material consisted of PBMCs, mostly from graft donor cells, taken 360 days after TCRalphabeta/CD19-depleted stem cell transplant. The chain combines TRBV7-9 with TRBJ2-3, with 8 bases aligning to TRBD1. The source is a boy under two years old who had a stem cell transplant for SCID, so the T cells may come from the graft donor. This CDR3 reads CASSPGQGIEDTQYF. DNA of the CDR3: TGTGCCAGCAGCCCTGGACAGGGCATAGAAGATACGCAGTATTTT.